This T cell receptor (beta chain) was recorded in a study of blood T cell repertoires in COVID-19. Looking at the study overall: The United States, Italy and Spain provided the acute and convalescent COVID-19 samples. T cells, B-cell-depleted T cells, or PBMCs provided the cDNA or gDNA that served as material.

Study processing details: Researchers report that nucleated cell counts were estimated from reference gene primer amplification. Only in-frame clones appear in the TCRdb table, and some are missing; sequencing was by immunoSEQ multiplex PCR. V and J calls plus clone size are reproduced from that table; the DNA served to infer D and trimming. The sample carries 130,000 to 150,000 clones, around 82% recorded once. Sequenced material: peripheral blood. The sequence was collected from a man aged 60-69 years with acute or convalescent COVID-19.

Here the CDR3 DNA reads TGTGCCAGCAGTTACGGGGACAGGTACTACGAGCAGTACTTC. The encoded protein is CASSYGDRYYEQYF. The rearrangement joins TRBV28 to TRBJ2-7, with 8 bases fitting TRBD1. V shed 4 bases and J 3 bases; nucleotides not matched to a gene: 5. CDR3 length: 14 amino acids. The germline V gene encodes CDR1 MDHEN and CDR2 SYDVKM.